This T cell receptor (beta chain) was sequenced during a study of blood T cell repertoires in COVID-19. Study at large: Researchers got acute and convalescent COVID-19 samples from the United States, Italy and Spain. T cells, B-cell-depleted T cells, or PBMCs provided the cDNA or gDNA that served as material.

In the authors' workflow: Reference gene primer amplification gave nucleated cell count estimates. Data came from immunoSEQ multiplex PCR; TCRdb stores just in-frame clones and leaves some out. That table is the source of V, J and clone size, and D and trimming were worked out from the DNA. Of a few hundred thousand clones listed, around 91% are singletons. This CDR3 has 14 amino acids. Germline V gene sequence: CDR1 MNHNY, CDR2 SVGAGI (reference sequence). V lost 0 bases and J 7 bases, leaving 12 bases between the germline ends. J is TRBJ1-2 and V is TRBV6-6; D remains unclear. Sequencing was carried out using peripheral blood. The clonotype was recovered from a woman aged 55 to 70 with acute or convalescent COVID-19. For the CDR3, the DNA is TGTGCCAGCAGTTACTCGAAGGCGGAGGGTGGCTACACCTTC. This translates into CASSYSKAEGGYTF.